These 13 T cell receptor beta chains were sequenced from one sample in a study of beta chain features in type 1 diabetes. Study-level findings and limits: Across all four CD4+ subsets, people with type 1 diabetes showed modestly shorter TCRB CDR3s.

Which antigens these TCRs recognize remains unknown. Expressed TCRB transcripts were sequenced because the isolated RNA had all been reverse transcribed beforehand. The assay was immunoSEQ multiplex PCR, and TCRdb's table has in-frame clones only and misses some. The data contain some 240,000 clones, more than 15% of them singletons. Sequenced: naive CD4+ T cells from blood. Every receptor here comes from a man younger than 40 with type 1 diabetes.

This clone was counted only a few times. The rearrangement links TRBV20-1 to TRBJ1-3; no definite D call. The germline V gene has CDR1 DFQATT and CDR2 SNEGSKA (reference sequence). Trimming took off 7 bases at V and 6 bases at J, with 10 bases between the two ends. CDR3 length: 11 amino acids. The CDR3, as DNA: TGCAGTGTTCTCCTTCAAAACACCATATATTTT. Translated, it gives CSVLLQNTIYF.

This clone was seen more than once but under ten times. This chain links TRBV4-1 with TRBJ2-3; the match to TRBD2 covers 7 bases. The V and J ends lost 4 bases and 7 bases, in that order; junction bases with no gene match: 11. Germline V gene sequence: CDR1 MGHRA, CDR2 YSYEKL. The CDR3 is made up of 15 amino acids. Here the CDR3 reads CASSLPWAGANTQYF. The CDR3 bases are TGCGCCAGCAGCCTCCCGTGGGCGGGAGCAAATACGCAGTATTTT.

The genes are TRBV4-2 and TRBJ2-1; TRBD2 agrees at 7 bases. V was clipped by 1 base and J by 5 bases; unmatched bases: 2. Per germline, CDR1 LGHNA and CDR2 YNFKEQ. This CDR3 has 14 residues. CDR3 in amino acids: CASSQAAGNNEQFF. CDR3 DNA sequence: TGTGCCAGCAGCCAAGCAGCGGGGAACAATGAGCAGTTCTTC.

This clone has more than one count but fewer than ten. The chain is built from TRBV29-1 and TRBJ1-1; tentative D call: TRBD1 (6 bases). The V end lost 5 bases, the J end lost 5 bases, and 15 bases lay between the germline ends. This CDR3 region has 13 residues. Germline CDR1 SQVTM, CDR2 ANQGSEA. The CDR3 sequence: CSVLKTGATEAFF. The CDR3 nucleotides read TGCAGCGTTCTGAAAACGGGGGCTACTGAAGCTTTCTTT.

J is TRBJ2-7 and V is TRBV7-6, with 8 bases fitting TRBD1. CDR3 length equals 14 residues. With 3 bases clipped from V and 6 bases from J, the junction kept 7 bases outside the gene matches. Germline V lookup: CDR1 SGHVS, CDR2 FNYEAQ. The CDR3 reads CASSFTTGEGEQYF. In DNA form, the CDR3 reads TGTGCCAGCAGCTTCACGACAGGGGAAGGCGAGCAGTACTTC.

J is TRBJ2-3 and V is TRBV20-1, with a weak D call TRBD2 (5 bases). Trimming left V 6 bases short and J 5 bases short, with 6 bases between. CDR3 length equals 10 residues. In germline, CDR1 is DFQATT, CDR2 SNEGSKA (reference sequence). DNA for the CDR3: TGCAGTGCCGCGGGAGATACGCAGTATTTT. Its protein is CSAAGDTQYF.

This clone has more than one count but fewer than ten. CDR3 sequence: CASSRSQAVGASTDTQYF. The CDR3 DNA sequence: TGTGCCAGCTCACGTTCGCAGGCCGTGGGGGCGTCAACAGATACGCAGTATTTT. V is TRBV18 and J is TRBJ2-3; D possibly corresponds to TRBD1 (6 bases). V was shortened by 4 bases and J by 3 bases, with 23 bases between the two germline ends. CDR3 size: 18 residues. CDR1 and CDR2 (germline): KGHSH, LQKENI.

This clone was detected a few times. V is TRBV9 and J is TRBJ1-1, with D hard to call. Between the trimmed V and J ends, which lost 0 bases and 1 base, there was a span of 7 bases. The V gene's germline CDR1 is SGDLS and CDR2 YYNGEE. The CDR3 loop spans 14 amino acids. In DNA, the CDR3 is TGTGCCAGCAGCGTAGGTCAGTGGAACACTGAAGCTTTCTTT. Translation gives CASSVGQWNTEAFF. Drawing the rest from reference TRBV9 and TRBJ1-1, the complete variable domain is DSGVTQTPKHLITATGQRVTLRCSPRSGDLSVYWYQQSLDQGLQFLIQYYNGEERAKGNILERFSAQQFPDLHSELNLSSLELGDSALYFCASSVGQWNTEAFFGQGTRLTVV.

The table lists this clone with a few counts. The V call is TRBV29-1, the J call TRBJ2-1; 8 bases fit TRBD1. The trim removed 8 bases at V and 0 bases at J, leaving 15 bases unmatched. Germline V gives CDR1 SQVTM, CDR2 ANQGSEA. CDR3 length: 17 amino acids. The CDR3: CSSLGGTGISSYNEQFF. CDR3 coding DNA: TGCAGCTCCCTAGGCGGGACAGGTATAAGCTCCTACAATGAGCAGTTCTTC.

This chain links TRBV11-3 with TRBJ2-1; 8 nucleotides agree with TRBD2. The junction had 6 bases not matched to a gene; V was cut back by 2 bases and J by 3 bases. The CDR3 length is 16 residues. Germline CDR1 and CDR2: SGHNT and YENEEA. CDR3 DNA sequence: TGTGCCAGCAGCTTAAAATTCACTAGCGGCTACAATGAGCAGTTCTTC. Translated, it gives CASSLKFTSGYNEQFF.

The V gene is TRBV28, the J gene TRBJ2-5; no firm D call. The CDR3 runs 14 residues. Germline loops: CDR1 MDHEN, CDR2 SYDVKM. V was pared by 2 bases and J by 2 bases, with 9 bases between. The CDR3 loop is CASSLVRDQETQYF. The CDR3 nucleotides read TGTGCCAGCAGTTTAGTAAGGGATCAAGAGACCCAGTACTTC.

This clone came up a few times. This sequence joins TRBV19 and TRBJ2-6; D gene ambiguous. The CDR3 is made up of 14 amino acids. The germline V and J ends were trimmed by 11 bases and 0 bases, with 11 bases remaining between them. Germline V lookup: CDR1 LNHDA, CDR2 SQIVND (reference sequence). The CDR3 spells CAVGLISGANVLTF. CDR3 bases: TGTGCCGTGGGATTAATCTCTGGGGCCAACGTCCTGACTTTC.

V is TRBV9 and J is TRBJ1-2, with TRBD1 matching over 8 bases. V was pared by 0 bases and J by 7 bases, with 8 bases of the junction left unmatched. CDR3 length equals 15 residues. From germline, CDR1 is SGDLS and CDR2 YYNGEE. In DNA, the CDR3 is TGTGCCAGCAGCGTAGCAAGTCAGGGGGCCTCTGGCTACACCTTC. It yields the protein CASSVASQGASGYTF. The whole variable domain, filled in from reference TRBV9 and TRBJ1-2, reads DSGVTQTPKHLITATGQRVTLRCSPRSGDLSVYWYQQSLDQGLQFLIQYYNGEERAKGNILERFSAQQFPDLHSELNLSSLELGDSALYFCASSVASQGASGYTFGSGTRLTVV.